The 10 T cell receptor beta chains in this list originate from one sample, sequenced in a study of blood T cell repertoires in COVID-19. Method: immunoSEQ multiplex PCR; TCRdb's copy keeps in-frame clones and lacks some. The profile covers under 300,000 clones, with 80% to 95% appearing a single time and under 2.5% taken by the ten largest. Specimen: PBMCs or T cells enriched from blood (not recorded which). Receptor source: a woman aged 18-29 years who had recovered from COVID-19.

The rearrangement uses TRBV28 and TRBJ1-1; 7 bases are a match to TRBD1. The CDR3 totals 14 residues. In germline, CDR1 is MDHEN, CDR2 SYDVKM. Losses at the gene ends were 7 bases for V and 1 base for J; bases not matched to a gene: 6. This chain's CDR3 is CASISGTANTEAFF. For the CDR3, the DNA is TGTGCCAGCATCTCCGGGACAGCGAACACTGAAGCTTTCTTT.

The rearrangement joins TRBV28 to TRBJ2-7, with D uncertain. Germline V lookup: CDR1 MDHEN, CDR2 SYDVKM. This CDR3 is built from 14 residues. Between the trimmed V and J ends, which lost 7 bases and 3 bases, there was a span of 16 bases. CDR3 in DNA: TGTGCCAGCATCGTTCCCACATCCCACTACGAGCAGTACTTC. Its protein product is CASIVPTSHYEQYF.

This chain joins TRBV7-9 and TRBJ2-7; 8 nucleotides match TRBD2. This CDR3 region has 15 residues. V dropped 5 bases and J dropped 7; count of bases not matched to a gene: 13. The germline V gene encodes CDR1 SEHNR and CDR2 FQNEAQ (reference sequence). Here the CDR3 DNA reads TGTGCCAGCAGCGACCGGGGTAGCGGGATGCGGGAGCAGTACTTC. Its protein product is CASSDRGSGMREQYF.

The chain joins TRBV19 to TRBJ1-2; maybe TRBD1 (5 bases). The V and J ends lost 1 base and 2 bases respectively, with 11 bases between them. The CDR3 contains 15 residues. Germline V gene sequence: CDR1 LNHDA, CDR2 SQIVND (reference sequence). CDR3 in DNA: TGTGCCAGTAGTATAGGTGGGGGAGGCAACTATGGCTACACCTTC. It encodes CASSIGGGGNYGYTF.

The CDR3 DNA reads TGTGCCAGCACTACACAGGGGGTCGGTAGATCCACCGGGGAGCTGTTTTTT. This codes for CASTTQGVGRSTGELFF. The rearrangement links TRBV27 to TRBJ2-2; 8 nucleotides align to TRBD1. Per the germline V gene, CDR1 is MNHEY and CDR2 is SMNVEV (reference sequence). Losses at the gene ends were 7 bases for V and 4 bases for J; bases not matched to a gene: 14. The length of the CDR3 is 17 residues.

V gene TRBV5-6 combines with J gene TRBJ2-5; 9 bases match TRBD1. In germline, CDR1 is SGHDT, CDR2 YYEEEE. V trimming: 4 bases; J trimming: 2 bases; junction bases outside the gene matches: 0. The CDR3 is 13 residues long. The CDR3 loop is CASSDRGQETQYF. CDR3 bases: TGTGCCAGCAGCGACAGGGGGCAAGAGACCCAGTACTTC. The full variable domain, rest sourced from reference TRBV5-6 and TRBJ2-5, is DAGVTQSPTHLIKTRGQQVTLRCSPKSGHDTVSWYQQALGQGPQFIFQYYEEEERQRGNFPDRFSGHQFPNYSSELNVNALLLGDSALYLCASSDRGQETQYFGPGTRLLVL.

The rearrangement links TRBV6-6 to TRBJ1-1; D is unclear. The germline V and J ends were trimmed by 5 bases and 0 bases, with 4 bases remaining between them. This CDR3 is built from 12 residues. Per the germline V gene, CDR1 is MNHNY and CDR2 is SVGAGI (reference sequence). CDR3 in amino acids: CASSVMNTEAFF. The CDR3 nucleotides are TGTGCCAGCAGTGTCATGAACACTGAAGCTTTCTTT.

This chain links TRBV9 with TRBJ2-1, with D maybe TRBD2 (6 bases). Germline CDR1 reads SGDLS; CDR2 reads YYNGEE. The CDR3 loop spans 15 amino acids. V was cut by 5 bases and J by 9 bases, with 21 bases left in between. The CDR3: CASRAGGALGGEQFF. The CDR3, as DNA: TGTGCCAGCAGAGCTGGCGGGGCTTTGGGGGGTGAGCAGTTCTTC. Full variable domain (outside the CDR3, taken from reference TRBV9 and TRBJ2-1): DSGVTQTPKHLITATGQRVTLRCSPRSGDLSVYWYQQSLDQGLQFLIQYYNGEERAKGNILERFSAQQFPDLHSELNLSSLELGDSALYFCASRAGGALGGEQFFGPGTRLTVL.

This chain uses TRBV28 with TRBJ2-7; maybe TRBD2 (5 bases). CDR3 length equals 14 residues. V lost 3 bases and J 0 bases, leaving 9 bases between the germline ends. Germline V lookup: CDR1 MDHEN, CDR2 SYDVKM. In DNA, the CDR3 is TGTGCCAGCAGTTTTACCGGGATCTCCTACGAGCAGTACTTC. As protein: CASSFTGISYEQYF.

The chain is built from TRBV5-1 and TRBJ1-1; D perhaps matches TRBD1 (6 bases). Trimming pared 0 bases from V and 4 bases from J, leaving 13 bases between. The CDR3 is 15 residues long. Germline V CDR1 and CDR2: SGHRS, YFSETQ. This chain's CDR3 is CASSLAVRGSTEAFF. In DNA, the CDR3 is TGCGCCAGCAGCTTGGCGGTCAGGGGCTCCACTGAAGCTTTCTTT.